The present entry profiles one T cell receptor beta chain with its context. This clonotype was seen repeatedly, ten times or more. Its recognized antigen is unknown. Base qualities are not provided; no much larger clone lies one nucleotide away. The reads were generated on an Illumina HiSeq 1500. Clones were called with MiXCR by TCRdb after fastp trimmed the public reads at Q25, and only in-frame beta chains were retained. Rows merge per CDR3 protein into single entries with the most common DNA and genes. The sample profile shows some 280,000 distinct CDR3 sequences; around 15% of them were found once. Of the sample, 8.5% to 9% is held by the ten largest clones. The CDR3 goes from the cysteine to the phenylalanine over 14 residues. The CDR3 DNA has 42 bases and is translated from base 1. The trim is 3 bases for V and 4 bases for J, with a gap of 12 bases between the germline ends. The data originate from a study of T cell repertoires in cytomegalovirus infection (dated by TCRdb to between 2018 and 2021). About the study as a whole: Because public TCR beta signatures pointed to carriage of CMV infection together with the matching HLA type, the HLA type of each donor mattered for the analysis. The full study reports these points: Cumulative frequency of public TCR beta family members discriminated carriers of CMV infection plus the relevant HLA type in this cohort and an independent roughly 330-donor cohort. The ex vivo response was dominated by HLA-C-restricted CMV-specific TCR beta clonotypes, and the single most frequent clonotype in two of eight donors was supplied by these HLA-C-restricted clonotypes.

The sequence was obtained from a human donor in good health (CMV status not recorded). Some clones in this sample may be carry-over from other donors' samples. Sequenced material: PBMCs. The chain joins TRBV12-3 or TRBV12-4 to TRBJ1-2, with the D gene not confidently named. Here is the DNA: TGTGCCAGCAGTTTGAAGGCCGGGAGCTATGGCTACACCTTC. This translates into CASSLKAGSYGYTF.